The source of this TCR beta chain is a study of T cells after posttransplantation cyclophosphamide. Only in-frame clones appear in the TCRdb table, and some are missing; sequencing was by immunoSEQ multiplex PCR. Singletons are absent from the sample, which has just over 25,000 clones. Trimming took off 6 bases at V and 0 bases at J, with 26 bases between the two ends. Germline V gene data show CDR1 as SGHTA and CDR2 as FQGNSA. The CDR3 covers 19 residues. This clone appeared many times. The chain carries TRBV7-2 and TRBJ1-2; tentative D call: TRBD1 (6 bases). This clonotype was sampled from a man between 50 and 59 years old in good health, CMV-negative, and a related stem cell transplant donor. The sequenced sample was PBMCs. CDR3 coding DNA: TGTGCCAGCAGGCCCCAATTTAGCGGGAAGACAGGAACTAACTATGGCTACACCTTC. Encoded protein: CASRPQFSGKTGTNYGYTF.